The 27 T cell receptor beta chains below all came from one sample that was sequenced in a study of long-term antiretroviral therapy in people with HIV. With survey level as its setting, the immunoSEQ assay was v3.0. Method: immunoSEQ multiplex PCR; TCRdb's copy keeps in-frame clones and lacks some. The data hold 17,000 or so clones, with 80% to 85% observed a single time. The sample was unsorted PBMCs, taken 0.3 years before starting antiretroviral therapy. These receptors were obtained from a man in his fifties or sixties with HIV.

The chain links TRBV5-1 to TRBJ1-3; no clear D gene. The CDR3 sequence is 13 residues long. The ends were cut back, 5 bases at V and 0 bases at J, with 6 bases in the middle. Looked up from germline, CDR1 is SGHRS and CDR2 is YFSETQ. As DNA, the CDR3 is TGCGCCAGCAGGCCCAGCTCTGGAAACACCATATATTTT. Amino acid sequence: CASRPSSGNTIYF.

This clone was detected once. This chain links TRBV19 with TRBJ1-5; possible D gene TRBD1, 5 bases. The CDR3 totals 14 residues. Germline-derived CDR1 and CDR2 are LNHDA and SQIVND (reference sequence). V lost 3 bases and J lost 3, with 9 bases in between. This CDR3 reads CASSIQGTNQPQHF. The CDR3 DNA follows: TGTGCCAGTAGTATTCAGGGTACCAATCAGCCCCAGCATTTT. The full variable domain, with the rest looked up from reference TRBV19 and TRBJ1-5, is DGGITQSPKYLFRKEGQNVTLSCEQNLNHDAMYWYRQDPGQGLRLIYYSQIVNDFQKGDIAEGYSVSREKKESFPLTVTSAQKNPTAFYLCASSIQGTNQPQHFGDGTRLSIL.

The chain uses TRBV6-4 and TRBJ2-3; 7 bases line up with TRBD1. Germline V gene lookup returns CDR1 MRHNA and CDR2 SNTAGT. V lost 8 bases, J lost 0 bases, and 8 bases stayed unmatched. The CDR3 spans 15 residues. The CDR3 loop reads CASSLGGSSTDTQYF. In DNA, the CDR3 is TGTGCCAGCTCCTTAGGGGGCAGTAGCACAGATACGCAGTATTTT.

The chain uses TRBV18 and TRBJ1-2; 7 bases agree with TRBD1. V trimming: 3 bases; J trimming: 0 bases; junction bases outside the gene matches: 4. Germline lookup yields CDR1 KGHSH and CDR2 LQKENI. The CDR3 contains 15 residues. The CDR3 reads CASSPGTAANYGYTF. CDR3 nucleotides: TGTGCCAGCTCACCCGGGACAGCCGCTAACTATGGCTACACCTTC.

The chain employs TRBV6-5 and TRBJ2-1; D may be TRBD1 (6 bases). Germline V gene lookup returns CDR1 MNHEY and CDR2 SVGAGI. This CDR3 spans 12 amino acids. Trimming took 5 bases from V and 8 from J, leaving 10 bases between them. The CDR3 sequence is CASSTGQHEQFF. The DNA for the CDR3 is TGTGCCAGCAGTACGGGACAACATGAGCAGTTCTTC.

The rearrangement uses TRBV25-1 and TRBJ2-6; the D is unclear. CDR3 length: 14 residues. The germline CDR1 and CDR2 sequences are MGHDK and SYGVNS. V shed 6 bases and J shed 0 bases, with 6 bases lying between them. CDR3 loop: CASRLSSGANVLTF. The CDR3 DNA is TGTGCCAGCAGGCTGAGCTCTGGGGCCAACGTCCTGACTTTC.

This chain uses TRBV6-8 with TRBJ2-3, with D possibly matching TRBD2 (7 bases). Germline assignment: CDR1 MNHGY and CDR2 SAAAGT. CDR3 length equals 15 residues. Trimming took off 10 bases at V and 0 bases at J, with 17 bases between the two ends. The CDR3 spells CAIGLEGGSTDTQYF. The DNA of the CDR3 is TGTGCCATCGGCCTTGAGGGGGGGAGCACAGATACGCAGTATTTT.

This clone is termed large. V usage is TRBV6-1 and J usage is TRBJ2-7; D might be TRBD2 (6 bases). V dropped 8 bases and J dropped 3 bases, with 20 bases sitting between them. In germline, CDR1 is MNHNS, CDR2 SASEGT. This CDR3 is built from 15 residues. The CDR3 bases are TGTGCCAGCCAAGTGGTGGGGGAGGCGAGCTACGAGCAGTACTTC. Its protein product is CASQVVGEASYEQYF.

V is TRBV27 and J is TRBJ2-2; 7 bases map to TRBD1. Per the germline V gene, CDR1 is MNHEY and CDR2 is SMNVEV (reference sequence). V gave up 6 bases and J gave up 5 bases; unmatched junction bases: 9. The CDR3 totals 15 residues. The chain's CDR3 is CASRLRDRPTGELFF. DNA for the CDR3: TGTGCCAGCAGACTAAGGGACAGACCTACCGGGGAGCTGTTTTTT.

This clone was detected only once. The V call is TRBV6-5, the J call TRBJ2-1; TRBD2 matches at 10 bases. The CDR3 loop spans 15 amino acids. J gave up 4 bases and V 5 bases, and 5 bases lay outside the gene matches. CDR1 is MNHEY, CDR2 SVGAGI, per germline. CDR3 sequence (DNA): TGTGCCAGCAGTGTAGGACTAGCGGATTACAATGAGCAGTTCTTC. Translation gives CASSVGLADYNEQFF.

The chain uses TRBV6-1 and TRBJ1-3, with D uncertain. The CDR3 runs to 15 residues. Trimming cost V 6 bases and J 0 bases, with 12 bases left between them. From germline, CDR1 is MNHNS and CDR2 SASEGT. The DNA for the CDR3 is TGTGCCAGCAGGACGCTCGGTACCTCTGGAAACACCATATATTTT. It yields the protein CASRTLGTSGNTIYF.

V is TRBV5-6 and J is TRBJ1-3; no clear D gene. The germline V and J ends were trimmed by 2 bases and 1 base, with 16 bases remaining between them. Germline CDR1 is SGHDT and CDR2 is YYEEEE. This CDR3 has 17 residues. DNA for the CDR3: TGTGCCAGCAGCTTTCTATCGACTTACTCTTCTGGAAACACCATATATTTT. Amino acid sequence: CASSFLSTYSSGNTIYF.

V is TRBV11-2 and J is TRBJ2-4, with TRBD2 matching over 9 bases. This CDR3 is 15 amino acids long. Trimming took 6 bases from V and 1 from J; bases not matched to a gene: 4. Germline lookup yields CDR1 SGHAT and CDR2 FQNNGV. In nucleotides, the CDR3 is TGTGCCAGCAGTTCTAGCGGGAAGGCCAAAAACATTCAGTACTTC. Its translation: CASSSSGKAKNIQYF. Looking up the rest from reference TRBV11-2 and TRBJ2-4 gives the full variable domain: EAGVAQSPRYKIIEKRQSVAFWCNPISGHATLYWYQQILGQGPKLLIQFQNNGVVDDSQLPKDRFSAERLKGVDSTLKIQPAKLEDSAVYLCASSSSGKAKNIQYFGAGTRLSVL.

This clone was recorded once. V is TRBV29-1 and J is TRBJ2-5; 10 positions match TRBD2. CDR1 and CDR2 from the germline V gene are SQVTM and ANQGSEA. V trimming: 2 bases; J trimming: 5 bases; junction bases outside the gene matches: 14. The CDR3 covers 17 residues. CDR3 DNA sequence: TGCAGCGTTGAAATTAGGTCTAGCGGGAGTTGGCGTGAGACCCAGTACTTC. Translating gives CSVEIRSSGSWRETQYF.

The chain is built from TRBV13 and TRBJ1-1; a weak D match, TRBD1 (5 bases). Trimming removed 3 bases from V and 3 bases from J, with 14 bases in between. The germline V gene has CDR1 PRHDT and CDR2 FYEKMQ (reference sequence). CDR3 length: 15 amino acids. CDR3 amino acids: CASSLLGATDTEAFF. CDR3 DNA: TGTGCCAGCAGCTTGTTAGGGGCAACAGACACTGAAGCTTTCTTT. The full variable domain, rest sourced from reference TRBV13 and TRBJ1-1, is AAGVIQSPRHLIKEKRETATLKCYPIPRHDTVYWYQQGPGQDPQFLISFYEKMQSDKGSIPDRFSAQQFSDYHSELNMSSLELGDSALYFCASSLLGATDTEAFFGQGTRLTVV.

The chain combines TRBV18 with TRBJ1-5; the D is unclear. The CDR3 runs to 15 residues. CDR1 KGHSH and CDR2 LQKENI come from the germline V gene. V dropped 5 bases and J dropped 5 bases, with 16 bases sitting between them. This CDR3 reads CASSRNEYGHQPQHF. The CDR3 DNA reads as TGTGCCAGCTCAAGGAACGAATACGGGCATCAGCCCCAGCATTTT.

The chain couples TRBV30 to TRBJ1-3; no reliable D call. Germline V gives CDR1 GTSNPN, CDR2 SVGIG (reference sequence). V was pared by 0 bases and J by 4 bases, with 16 bases between. The CDR3 is 16 residues long. In DNA, the CDR3 is TGTGCCTGGAGTGTACCCGGAGGCCTTAGGGGAAACACCATATATTTT. Its translation is CAWSVPGGLRGNTIYF.

This chain connects TRBV5-4 to TRBJ2-7, with D hard to call. Germline V CDR1 and CDR2: SGHNT, YYREEE (reference sequence). The ends were cut back, 1 base at V and 3 bases at J, with 11 bases in the middle. The CDR3 runs 14 residues. CDR3: CASSLNLDDYEQYF. The CDR3 nucleotides are TGTGCCAGCAGCTTGAATCTAGACGACTACGAGCAGTACTTC.

The rearrangement uses TRBV10-3 and TRBJ2-6; D gene ambiguous. Between the trimmed V and J ends, which lost 0 bases and 0 bases, there was a span of 9 bases. Germline CDR1 reads ENHRY; CDR2 reads SYGVKD. The CDR3 totals 17 residues. The DNA of the CDR3 is TGTGCCATCAGTGAGTCGGCCCTCCGCTCTGGGGCCAACGTCCTGACTTTC. This translates into CAISESALRSGANVLTF.

The gene calls are TRBV9 and TRBJ2-3; D remains unclear. The CDR3 covers 13 residues. The germline V gene has CDR1 SGDLS and CDR2 YYNGEE. Trimming removed 4 bases at V and 2 bases at J, with 8 bases between. In DNA form, the CDR3 reads TGTGCCAGCAGCCCCCCCTCCACAGATACGCAGTATTTT. Residues: CASSPPSTDTQYF.

CDR3 sequence reads: CASSPQGVNSGNTIYF. The CDR3 nucleotides read TGTGCCAGCAGCCCACAGGGAGTTAACTCTGGAAACACCATATATTTT. The rearrangement links TRBV7-9 to TRBJ1-3, with a tentative D call TRBD1 (6 bases). The length of the CDR3 is 16 residues. V lost 5 bases and J 0 bases, leaving 14 bases between the germline ends. Germline-derived CDR1 and CDR2 are SEHNR and FQNEAQ (reference sequence).

V gene TRBV15 combines with J gene TRBJ1-3, with 8 bases matching TRBD1. V was clipped by 1 base and J by 2 bases; unmatched bases: 13. This CDR3 contains 19 residues. CDR1 is LNHNV and CDR2 is YYDKDF in the germline V gene (reference sequence). This CDR3 is CATSRGGLRTGFTGNTIYF. The CDR3 nucleotides read TGTGCCACCAGCAGAGGAGGATTACGGACAGGGTTTACTGGAAACACCATATATTTT.

The chain employs TRBV28 and TRBJ1-2; TRBD1 is a possible D gene (5 bases). The V gene's germline CDR1 is MDHEN and CDR2 SYDVKM. The CDR3 is 15 residues long. The ends were cut back, 6 bases at V and 0 bases at J, with 14 bases in the middle. As DNA, the CDR3 is TGTGCCAGCAGACCGGGCGCGGGGGCTAACTATGGCTACACCTTC. It specifies CASRPGAGANYGYTF.

The gene calls are TRBV30 and TRBJ2-1; D may match TRBD1 or TRBD2 (5 bases each). The length of the CDR3 is 11 residues. Germline assignment: CDR1 GTSNPN and CDR2 SVGIG (reference sequence). V was pared by 3 bases and J by 9 bases, with 9 bases between. DNA for the CDR3: TGTGCCTGGAGGACTGGGGGTGAGCAGTTCTTC. Translation gives CAWRTGGEQFF. Based on the CDR3 plus reference TRBV30 and TRBJ2-1, the full variable domain is SQTIHQWPATLVQPVGSPLSLECTVEGTSNPNLYWYRQAAGRGLQLLFYSVGIGQISSEVPQNLSASRPQDRQFILSSKKLLLSDSGFYLCAWRTGGEQFFGPGTRLTVL.

The rearrangement joins TRBV19 to TRBJ1-5; 8 bases are a match to TRBD1. The V and J ends lost 11 bases and 6 bases, in that order; junction bases with no gene match: 15. This CDR3 has 15 amino acids. Germline loops: CDR1 LNHDA, CDR2 SQIVND (reference sequence). CDR3 nucleotide sequence: TGTGCCTTCTTCCCCGGACAGGGAGCCTTTCAGCCCCAGCATTTT. Encoded protein: CAFFPGQGAFQPQHF.

This clone was seen a handful of times. The gene calls are TRBV11-3 and TRBJ2-1; 11 bases fit TRBD2. With 8 bases clipped from V and 7 bases from J, the junction kept 7 bases outside the gene matches. CDR1 and CDR2 (germline): SGHNT, YENEEA. CDR3 length: 14 residues. Written as DNA, the CDR3 is TGTGCCAGCTCCAGTCCTAGCGGGAGGAATGAGCAGTTCTTC. Amino acid sequence: CASSSPSGRNEQFF.

J is TRBJ2-2 and V is TRBV5-4; TRBD2 agrees at 11 bases. V lost 0 bases, J lost 5 bases, and 3 bases stayed unmatched. The CDR3 has 16 residues. Looked up from germline, CDR1 is SGHNT and CDR2 is YYREEE (reference sequence). CDR3 residues: CASSLEPSGRTGELFF. CDR3 bases: TGTGCCAGCAGCTTGGAGCCTAGCGGGAGGACCGGGGAGCTGTTTTTT.